One TCR beta chain is described in this entry. The data were taken from a study of shared clonotypes between healthy human individuals. Per germline, CDR1 ENHRY and CDR2 SYGVKD. The length of the CDR3 is 15 residues. After removal of 5 bases from V and 3 bases from J, the junction contained 9 bases not matched to a gene. Measured with immunoSEQ multiplex PCR; TCRdb has only the in-frame clones, and not every one. The sample consists of some 2.4 million clones, approximately 93% of them appearing once. The chain links TRBV10-3 to TRBJ2-7; 8 bases align to TRBD1. The clonotype comes from a young man in good health. Some clones in this sample may be carry-over from other donors' samples. Sequencing was carried out using naive CD4+ T cells from PBMCs. This sample's subset: CD45RA+ positively selected. The CDR3 protein is CAISIPRGPLYEQYF. CDR3 nucleotide sequence: TGTGCCATCAGTATACCCAGGGGGCCCCTCTACGAGCAGTACTTC.